This TCR beta chain was captured in a study of graft-versus-host responses after intestinal transplantation. The wider study: Among the recipients, transplants were multivisceral, liver-intestinal, or isolated intestinal. The study gave all recipients anti-thymocyte globulin induction, then tacrolimus and steroids for roughly 3 years.

This clone was counted once. Its cognate antigen is unknown. A read error may produce the germline difference seen at one junction end. Sequencing used immunoSEQ multiplex PCR; TCRdb keeps in-frame clones, though not all of them. The table has tens of thousands of clones, approximately 88% seen once. Germline lookup yields CDR1 SSHAT and CDR2 FNYEAQ (reference sequence). The CDR3 spans 15 residues. The V gene is TRBV7-7, the J gene TRBJ2-7, with a weak D call TRBD1 (8 bases). Specimen: unstimulated CD4+ T cells sorted from spleen or lymph node cells, collected before intestinal transplant. The sequence came from a human donor who received an intestinal transplant. In DNA form, the CDR3 reads TGTGCTAGCAGCCCTGGACAGGGAGGGGGTGACGAGCAGTACTTC. Amino acid sequence: CASSPGQGGGDEQYF.